This is a list of T cell receptor beta chains from one sample in a study of lymphopenia after photon versus proton radiotherapy. The assay was immunoSEQ multiplex PCR, and TCRdb's table has in-frame clones only and misses some. The repertoire holds 55,000 to 70,000 clones, with roughly 93% as singletons. The source was peripheral blood, collected from a patient treated with photon-based radiotherapy. Receptors originate from a woman in her seventies with pancreatic cancer. Both conserved end residues are part of each CDR3. The order of the fields is D gene, V gene, J gene, clone size, CDR3 DNA, CDR3 protein. A D gene is named only where the DNA matches it firmly. Some rows mark clone size as missing; the rest say once, few, many or name a class of expanded clone.

>.|TRBV4-2|TRBJ1-6|.
TGTGCCAGCAGCCAAGATGCGGCAGGGGTACGGGGGACCCTCCACTTT
CASSQDAAGVRGTLHF
>.|TRBV19|TRBJ1-5|.
TGTGCCAGTAGTATTTCGGGGGGGGCGAATCAGCCCCAGCATTTT
CASSISGGANQPQHF
>TRBD2|TRBV19|TRBJ2-2|.
TGTGCCAGTAGTATCCTAGCGGGGCTGACCGGGGAGCTGTTTTTT
CASSILAGLTGELFF
>TRBD1|TRBV9|TRBJ1-1|few
TGTGCCAGCAGCGTAGGTCCGACAGGGGGCAACACTGAAGCTTTCTTT
CASSVGPTGGNTEAFF
>.|TRBV5-4|TRBJ1-2|.
TGTGCCAGCAGCTTGGCCCCCCGTGGAGGTGGTCTTAACTATGGCTACACCTTC
CASSLAPRGGGLNYGYTF
>.|TRBV7-9|TRBJ2-6|.
TGTGCCAGCAGCTGGGACGGCCCTTCTGGGGCCAACGTCCTGACTTTC
CASSWDGPSGANVLTF
>TRBD1|TRBV5-6|TRBJ2-7|.
TGTGCCAGCATCAAACTAGGACAGGGGGCTGGTTATGAGCAGTACTTC
CASIKLGQGAGYEQYF
>TRBD2|TRBV5-1|TRBJ2-7|.
TGCGCCAGCAGCCCTTTCGGCGGGAGCTCCTACGAGCAGTACTTC
CASSPFGGSSYEQYF
>TRBD1|TRBV28|TRBJ2-3|.
TGTGCCAGCAGTTTATCGGGACAGGGGGGGTATACGCAGTATTTT
CASSLSGQGGYTQYF
>.|TRBV30|TRBJ2-3|.
TGTGCCTGGAGTGCAGGGACTGGTCGTCAGGGCACGCAGTATTTT
CAWSAGTGRQGTQYF
>TRBD1|TRBV2|TRBJ2-7|few
TGTGCCAGCAGCAACGACAGGGTGCAGTACTTC
CASSNDRVQYF
>TRBD2|TRBV4-2|TRBJ2-2|.
TGTGCCAGCAGCCAAGGACTAGCGGTGACCGGGGAGCTGTTTTTT
CASSQGLAVTGELFF
>TRBD2|TRBV7-9|TRBJ2-1|.
TGTGCCAGCAGCCCACGAAAAAGCGGGAGGGACAATGAGCAGTTCTTC
CASSPRKSGRDNEQFF
>.|TRBV27|TRBJ1-6|.
TGTGCCAGCAGCTTCACGGACAGCTCCTATAATTCACCCCTCCACTTT
CASSFTDSSYNSPLHF
>.|TRBV30|TRBJ1-2|.
TGTGCCTGGAGCGGATCCAGGGGTGAAGGCTACACCTTC
CAWSGSRGEGYTF
>.|TRBV27|TRBJ1-1|.
TGTGCCAGCAGTTTTGGGGGCATGAACACTGAAGCTTTCTTT
CASSFGGMNTEAFF
>.|TRBV19|TRBJ1-5|.
TGTGCCAGTAGTACGGGTCTCAATCAGCCCCAGCATTTT
CASSTGLNQPQHF
>.|TRBV6-5|TRBJ2-3|.
TGTGCCACCCCATCCAAACGACGTCACACAGATACGCAGTATTTT
CATPSKRRHTDTQYF
>.|TRBV19|TRBJ1-5|.
TGTGCCAGTAGCCGGCCTCTACGGGGGAGAAATCAGCCCCAGCATTTT
CASSRPLRGRNQPQHF
>.|TRBV2|TRBJ2-2|.
TGTGCCAGCAGTGAAGCTCGAGTAGCGAGGGCGGCCGGGGAGCTGTTTTTT
CASSEARVARAAGELFF
>.|TRBV4-1|TRBJ2-7|.
TGCGCCAGCAGCCAAGACTTCTACGAGCAGTACTTC
CASSQDFYEQYF
>.|TRBV25-1|TRBJ2-5|once
TGTGCCAGCAGTGACTCCCAGGTGGGAGCCTTACAAGAGACCCAGTACTTC
CASSDSQVGALQETQYF
>.|TRBV19|TRBJ2-1|once
TGTGCCAGTAGTCCGACAGGAAGGGTCTACAATGAGCAGTTCTTC
CASSPTGRVYNEQFF
>TRBD1|TRBV19|TRBJ2-7|.
TGTGCCAGTAGTATTGGACAGGGCGCTTTCGAGCAGTACTTC
CASSIGQGAFEQYF
>TRBD2|TRBV11-2|TRBJ2-1|.
TGTGCCAGCAGCCCCGGAGGTTTAGCGGGAAAGCAGTTCTTC
CASSPGGLAGKQFF
>.|TRBV21-1|TRBJ2-4|.
TGTGCCAGCAGCAAAGGGACAGGGCAGGGTAGGAACATTCAGTACTTC
CASSKGTGQGRNIQYF
>.|TRBV10-3|TRBJ2-7|few
TGTGCCATCAGTCCAGGGAAGTACGAGCAGTACTTC
CAISPGKYEQYF
>.|TRBV18|TRBJ1-1|few
TGTGCCAGCTCACTTGTCTTGGGCACTGAAGCTTTCTTT
CASSLVLGTEAFF
>.|TRBV7-3|TRBJ2-3|.
TGTGCCAGCAGCCCCACTTCTGGCAGCACAGATACGCAGTATTTT
CASSPTSGSTDTQYF
>.|TRBV19|TRBJ2-7|.
TGTGCCAGTAGTATAGAAGTCCTCGGAGCCTACGAGCAGTACTTC
CASSIEVLGAYEQYF
>.|TRBV4-3|TRBJ2-1|.
TGCGCCAGCAGCACTATCGGGACCACATTGGAGCAGTTCTTC
CASSTIGTTLEQFF
>TRBD1|TRBV28|TRBJ1-1|.
TGTGCCAGCAGTTTTTTATTCGGACAGGGAAAGGTTGAAGCTTTCTTT
CASSFLFGQGKVEAFF
>.|TRBV6-6|TRBJ1-5|.
TGTGCCAGCGACGGTCAGGGAACCGCTGCGAATCAGCCCCAGCATTTT
CASDGQGTAANQPQHF
>.|TRBV25-1|TRBJ2-7|.
TGTGCCAGCAGTGACCCGGCTTCCTACGAGCAGTACTTC
CASSDPASYEQYF
>.|TRBV5-1|TRBJ2-7|.
TGCGCCAGCAGCTTGGAACAGGGTGGTGGTTACGAGCAGTACTTC
CASSLEQGGGYEQYF
>.|TRBV7-3|TRBJ2-3|.
TGTGCCAGCAGCTTAACGGGCAGGACCACAGATACGCAGTATTTT
CASSLTGRTTDTQYF
>.|TRBV19|TRBJ1-4|.
TGTGCCAGTACCCCCCGCTTGGAGGAAAAACTGTTTTTT
CASTPRLEEKLFF
>.|TRBV19|TRBJ2-2|.
TGTGCCAGTAGTATCGGGTCTAGGGCCACCGGGGAGCTGTTTTTT
CASSIGSRATGELFF
>.|TRBV30|TRBJ2-1|.
TGTGCCTGGGCCCCCTCTCATCGGCAGTTCTTC
CAWAPSHRQFF
>TRBD2|TRBV5-1|TRBJ2-7|.
TGCGCCAGCAGCGGGCTAGCGGGAACCTACGAGCAGTACTTC
CASSGLAGTYEQYF
>TRBD1|TRBV10-3|TRBJ1-1|once
TGTGCCATCAGTGATCCCGACAGGGAGGGAGACACTGAAGCTTTCTTT
CAISDPDREGDTEAFF
>.|TRBV11-2|TRBJ1-4|.
TGTGCCAGCAGCCCGCCCGCTGCAACTAATGAAAAACTGTTTTTT
CASSPPAATNEKLFF
>TRBD2|TRBV19|TRBJ2-3|.
TGTGCCAGTAGTACCCCGACTAGCGGGAGGGATACGCAGTATTTT
CASSTPTSGRDTQYF
>.|TRBV5-6|TRBJ2-7|.
TGTGCCAGCAGCCCCCCGTGGGGGAAGGGTTCTGAGCAGTACTTC
CASSPPWGKGSEQYF